Below, 6 T cell receptor beta chains from the same sample are listed, as sequenced in a study of OX40 agonist ivuxolimab in advanced cancers. Produced via immunoSEQ multiplex PCR; TCRdb's table is partial and in-frame only. The profile shows over 55,000 clones, roughly nine tenths of them singletons. Sequencing used CD4+ or CD8+ T cells sorted from blood, obtained in a trial of the OX40 agonist ivuxolimab. The source is an adult with an advanced solid tumor such as melanoma, head and neck, liver or kidney cancer.

The chain is built from TRBV27 and TRBJ2-7, with 9 bases fitting TRBD1. Germline CDR1 and CDR2: MNHEY and SMNVEV (reference sequence). Trimming cost V 4 bases and J 5 bases; bases outside gene matches: 15. The CDR3 contains 17 residues. The CDR3 reads CASSYRGDRGFPNEQYF. The DNA for the CDR3 is TGTGCCAGCAGTTATAGGGGCGACAGGGGGTTTCCCAACGAGCAGTACTTC.

The V gene is TRBV27, the J gene TRBJ1-2, with a tentative D call TRBD1 (6 bases). Looked up from germline, CDR1 is MNHEY and CDR2 is SMNVEV (reference sequence). Trimming removed 6 bases from V and 4 bases from J, with 15 bases in between. The CDR3 covers 14 residues. CDR3 sequence (DNA): TGTGCCAGCAGCAAAGGACAGACGGTCTATGGCTACACCTTC. Residues: CASSKGQTVYGYTF.

As DNA, the CDR3 is TGTGCCAGTAGTATCGACAGGGAATGGGAAAACATTCAGTACTTC. Encoded protein: CASSIDREWENIQYF. The V gene is TRBV19, the J gene TRBJ2-4; 7 positions agree with TRBD1. The CDR3 loop spans 15 amino acids. The germline gives CDR1 LNHDA, CDR2 SQIVND (reference sequence). Trimming took 3 bases from V and 5 from J; bases not matched to a gene: 7.

The gene calls are TRBV11-3 and TRBJ2-7, with TRBD2 identical over 8 bases. Germline V gene sequence: CDR1 SGHNT, CDR2 YENEEA. The J segment lost 3 bases and the V segment lost 3 bases, leaving 7 bases of the junction unmatched. There are 15 residues in the CDR3. The CDR3 DNA is TGTGCCAGCAGCTTCGCGAGCGGGAGTTTCTACGAGCAGTACTTC. This sequence encodes CASSFASGSFYEQYF.

The chain uses TRBV18 and TRBJ2-2, with D maybe TRBD2 (6 bases). Per germline, CDR1 KGHSH and CDR2 LQKENI. V lost 6 bases and J lost 2, with 10 bases in between. The CDR3 loop spans 14 amino acids. CDR3 loop: CASSRDGNTGELFF. The CDR3, as DNA: TGTGCCAGCTCGCGGGACGGTAACACCGGGGAGCTGTTTTTT.

This clone occurred a few times. The chain carries TRBV6-5 and TRBJ1-5; no reliable D call. Germline V CDR1 and CDR2: MNHEY, SVGAGI. The CDR3 runs 13 residues. V lost 8 bases and J lost 4, with 12 bases in between. CDR3 nucleotide sequence: TGTGCCAGCCGCCCCGATCAGAATCAGCCCCAGCATTTT. This translates into CASRPDQNQPQHF.